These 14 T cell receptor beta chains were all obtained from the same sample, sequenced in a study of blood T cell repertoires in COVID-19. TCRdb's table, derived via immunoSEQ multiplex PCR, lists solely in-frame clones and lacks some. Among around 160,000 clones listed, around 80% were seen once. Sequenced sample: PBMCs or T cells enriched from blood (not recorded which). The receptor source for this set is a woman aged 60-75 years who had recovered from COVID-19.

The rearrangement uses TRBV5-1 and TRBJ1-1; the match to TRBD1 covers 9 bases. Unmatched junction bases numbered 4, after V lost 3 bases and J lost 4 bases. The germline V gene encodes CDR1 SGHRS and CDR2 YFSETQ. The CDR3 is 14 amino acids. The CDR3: CASSWRDRATEAFF. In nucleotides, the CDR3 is TGCGCCAGCAGCTGGCGGGACAGGGCCACTGAAGCTTTCTTT.

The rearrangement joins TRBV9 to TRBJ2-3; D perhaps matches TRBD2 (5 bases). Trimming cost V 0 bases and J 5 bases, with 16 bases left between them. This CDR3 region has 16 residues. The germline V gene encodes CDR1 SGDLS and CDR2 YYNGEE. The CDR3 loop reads CASSVGVMTEEDTQYF. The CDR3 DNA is TGTGCCAGCAGCGTAGGGGTCATGACGGAGGAAGATACGCAGTATTTT.

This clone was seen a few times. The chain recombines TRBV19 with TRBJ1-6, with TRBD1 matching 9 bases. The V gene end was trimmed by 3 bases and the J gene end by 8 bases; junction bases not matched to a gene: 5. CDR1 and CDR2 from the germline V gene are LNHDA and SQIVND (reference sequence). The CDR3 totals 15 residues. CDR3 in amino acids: CASSIMGQGDSPLHF. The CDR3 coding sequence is TGTGCCAGTAGTATTATGGGACAGGGAGATTCACCCCTCCACTTT.

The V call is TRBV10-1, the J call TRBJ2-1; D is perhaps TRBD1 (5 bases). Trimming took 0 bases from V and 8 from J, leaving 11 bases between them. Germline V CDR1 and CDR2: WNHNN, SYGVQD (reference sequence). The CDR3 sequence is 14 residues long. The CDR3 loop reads CASSESGRVYEQFF. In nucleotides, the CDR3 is TGCGCCAGCAGTGAGTCTGGCAGGGTTTATGAGCAGTTCTTC.

This CDR3 is CASSPDRVFSYEQYF. The CDR3 DNA sequence: TGTGCCAGCTCACCGGACAGGGTGTTTAGTTACGAGCAGTACTTC. The gene calls are TRBV18 and TRBJ2-7, with 8 bases lining up with TRBD1. CDR3 size: 15 residues. From germline, CDR1 is KGHSH and CDR2 LQKENI. The V segment lost 3 bases and the J segment 4 bases; nucleotides outside the gene matches: 8.

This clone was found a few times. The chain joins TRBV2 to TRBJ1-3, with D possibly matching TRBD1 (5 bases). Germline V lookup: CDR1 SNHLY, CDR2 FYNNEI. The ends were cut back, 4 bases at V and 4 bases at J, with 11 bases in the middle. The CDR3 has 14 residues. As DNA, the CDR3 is TGTGCCAGCAGTGGGGGCAGGGCCGGAAACACCATATATTTT. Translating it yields CASSGGRAGNTIYF.

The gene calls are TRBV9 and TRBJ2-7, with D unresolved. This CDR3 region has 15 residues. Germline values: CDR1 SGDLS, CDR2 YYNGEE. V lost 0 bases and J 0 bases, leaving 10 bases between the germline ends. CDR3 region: CASSVAAGLSYEQYF. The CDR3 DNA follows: TGTGCCAGCAGCGTAGCAGCAGGCCTCTCCTACGAGCAGTACTTC.

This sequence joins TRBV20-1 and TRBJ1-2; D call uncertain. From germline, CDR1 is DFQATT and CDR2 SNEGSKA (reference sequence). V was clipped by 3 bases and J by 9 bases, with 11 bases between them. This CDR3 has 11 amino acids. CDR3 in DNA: TGCAGTGCTAGCGGGTATCGGCGCTACACCTTC. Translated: CSASGYRRYTF.

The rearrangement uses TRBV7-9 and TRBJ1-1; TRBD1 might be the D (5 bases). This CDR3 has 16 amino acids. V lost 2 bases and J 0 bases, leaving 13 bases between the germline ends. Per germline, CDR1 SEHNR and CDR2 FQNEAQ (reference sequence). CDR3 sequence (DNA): TGTGCCAGCAGCTTAAGACAGAAGTACATGAACACTGAAGCTTTCTTT. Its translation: CASSLRQKYMNTEAFF.

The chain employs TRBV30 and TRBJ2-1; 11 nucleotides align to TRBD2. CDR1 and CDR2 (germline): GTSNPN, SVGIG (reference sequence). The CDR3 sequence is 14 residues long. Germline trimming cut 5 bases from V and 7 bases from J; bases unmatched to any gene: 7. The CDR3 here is CAWALGLAVNEQFF. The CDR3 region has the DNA TGTGCCTGGGCGCTGGGACTAGCGGTGAATGAGCAGTTCTTC.

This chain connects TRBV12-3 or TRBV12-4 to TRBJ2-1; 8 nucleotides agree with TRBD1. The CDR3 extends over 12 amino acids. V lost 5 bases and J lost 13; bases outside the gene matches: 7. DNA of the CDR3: TGTGCCAGCAGTAGAACCCAGGGGGCACAGTTCTTC. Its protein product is CASSRTQGAQFF.

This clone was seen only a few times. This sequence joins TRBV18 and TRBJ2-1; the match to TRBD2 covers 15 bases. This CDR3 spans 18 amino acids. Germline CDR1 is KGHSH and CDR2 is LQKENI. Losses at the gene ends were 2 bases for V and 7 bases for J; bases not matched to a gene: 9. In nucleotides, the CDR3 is TGTGCCAGCTCACCAGCCCGGACTAGCGGGGGGGCCGGGAATGAGCAGTTCTTC. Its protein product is CASSPARTSGGAGNEQFF.

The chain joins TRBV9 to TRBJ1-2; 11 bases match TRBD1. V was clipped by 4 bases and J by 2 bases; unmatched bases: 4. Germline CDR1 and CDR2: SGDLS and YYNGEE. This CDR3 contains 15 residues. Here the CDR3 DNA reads TGTGCCAGCAGCCCCGGACAGGGGGCAAACTATGGCTACACCTTC. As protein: CASSPGQGANYGYTF.

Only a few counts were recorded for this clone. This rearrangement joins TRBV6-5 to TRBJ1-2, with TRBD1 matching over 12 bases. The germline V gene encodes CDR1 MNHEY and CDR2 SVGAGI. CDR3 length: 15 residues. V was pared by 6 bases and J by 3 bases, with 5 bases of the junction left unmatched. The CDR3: CASRGQGAGDYGYTF. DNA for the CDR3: TGTGCCAGCAGGGGACAGGGGGCTGGCGACTATGGCTACACCTTC.